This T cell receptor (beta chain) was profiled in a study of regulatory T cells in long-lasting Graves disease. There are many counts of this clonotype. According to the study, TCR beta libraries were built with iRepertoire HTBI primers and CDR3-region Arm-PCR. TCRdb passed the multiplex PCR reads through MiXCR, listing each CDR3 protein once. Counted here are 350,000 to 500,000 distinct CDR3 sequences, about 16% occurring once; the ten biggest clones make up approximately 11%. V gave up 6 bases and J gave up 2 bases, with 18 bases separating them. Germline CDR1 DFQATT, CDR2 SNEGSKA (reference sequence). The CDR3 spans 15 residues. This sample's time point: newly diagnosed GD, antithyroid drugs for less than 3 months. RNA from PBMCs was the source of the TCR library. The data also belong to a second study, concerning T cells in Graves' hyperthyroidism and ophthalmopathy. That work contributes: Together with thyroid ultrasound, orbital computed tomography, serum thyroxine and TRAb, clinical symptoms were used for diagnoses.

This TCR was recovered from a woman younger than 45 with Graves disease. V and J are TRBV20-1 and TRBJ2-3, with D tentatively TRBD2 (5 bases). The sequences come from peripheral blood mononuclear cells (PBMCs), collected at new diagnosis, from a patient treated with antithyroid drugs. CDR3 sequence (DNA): TGCAGTGCCACCCCGAAGCGGCCTCTCACAGATACGCAGTATTTT. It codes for CSATPKRPLTDTQYF.